The 27 T cell receptor beta chains below all came from one sample that was sequenced in a study of Ad26.COV2.S vaccination and SARS-CoV-2 variants. The assay was immunoSEQ multiplex PCR, and TCRdb's table has in-frame clones only and misses some. The sample records around 320,000 clones, 70% to 90% being singletons. Treatment noted: over 15 received Ad26.COV2.S at low or high dose, single or two shots; 5 received placebo; per-sample allocation not given. Following the first vaccine or placebo injection, samples were taken on day 63. The sequences come from peripheral blood, collected in a trial of Ad26.COV2.S vaccine versus placebo. The source is a person between 18 and 65 years old who received the Ad26.COV2.S COVID-19 vaccine or a placebo.

This clone was detected only a few times. As DNA, the CDR3 is TGTGCCATCAACGAGCCCTCTAGCGGGGGGGCGAATACGCAGTATTTT. Its translation is CAINEPSSGGANTQYF. The chain employs TRBV10-3 and TRBJ2-3; 12 positions agree with TRBD2. V trimming: 7 bases; J trimming: 7 bases; junction bases outside the gene matches: 12. Looked up from germline, CDR1 is ENHRY and CDR2 is SYGVKD. The CDR3 covers 16 residues.

This clone was picked up one time. The gene calls are TRBV28 and TRBJ1-2; D unresolved. V dropped 8 bases and J dropped 1 base, with 8 bases sitting between them. Germline loops: CDR1 MDHEN, CDR2 SYDVKM. This CDR3 has 12 amino acids. CDR3 coding DNA: TGTGCCAGCGACTCCAATAACTATGGCTACACCTTC. Its translation is CASDSNNYGYTF.

The rearrangement joins TRBV28 to TRBJ2-7; D gene unclear. Trimming removed 11 bases from V and 2 bases from J, with 13 bases in between. This CDR3 has 12 residues. CDR1 and CDR2 from the germline V gene are MDHEN and SYDVKM. The CDR3 loop is CASTSRAYEQYF. CDR3 DNA: TGTGCCTCCACCAGCCGGGCCTACGAGCAGTACTTC.

The V and J genes are TRBV7-2 and TRBJ1-1, with unresolved D. With 6 bases removed from V and 1 base from J, the gap between germline ends came to 9 bases. Germline V gives CDR1 SGHTA, CDR2 FQGNSA. The CDR3 consists of 13 residues. The CDR3 here is CASSIQPNTEAFF. CDR3 coding DNA: TGTGCCAGCAGTATACAGCCGAACACTGAAGCTTTCTTT.

This rearrangement joins TRBV5-6 to TRBJ1-4; 8 bases match TRBD1. CDR1 is SGHDT and CDR2 is YYEEEE in the germline V gene. J gave up 5 bases and V 0 bases, and 0 bases lay outside the gene matches. The CDR3 consists of 14 residues. CDR3: CASSLGTGNEKLFF. CDR3 DNA: TGTGCCAGCAGCTTGGGGACAGGGAATGAAAAACTGTTTTTT.

The V and J genes are TRBV18 and TRBJ2-3; TRBD2 matches 8 bases. The CDR3 totals 17 residues. Germline V gene data show CDR1 as KGHSH and CDR2 as LQKENI. The V segment lost 3 bases and the J segment 0 bases; nucleotides outside the gene matches: 8. The CDR3 DNA follows: TGTGCCAGCTCACCTACCTTTTCTAGCGGGAGCACAGATACGCAGTATTTT. Amino acids: CASSPTFSSGSTDTQYF.

The genes are TRBV5-4 and TRBJ2-1; 16 bases align to TRBD2. V lost 4 bases and J lost 7; bases outside the gene matches: 5. This CDR3 has 16 amino acids. Germline loops: CDR1 SGHNT, CDR2 YYREEE (reference sequence). CDR3 sequence: CASSDRGLAGGNEQFF. The CDR3 DNA follows: TGTGCCAGCAGCGACAGGGGACTAGCGGGGGGGAATGAGCAGTTCTTC.

This clone was observed a handful of times. V and J are TRBV20-1 and TRBJ1-1; D not resolved. The germline V gene has CDR1 DFQATT and CDR2 SNEGSKA (reference sequence). With 5 bases removed from V and 0 bases from J, the gap between germline ends came to 4 bases. This CDR3 is built from 11 residues. The CDR3 bases are TGCAGTGCTGGGATGAACACTGAAGCTTTCTTT. Translating it yields CSAGMNTEAFF.

V usage is TRBV15 and J usage is TRBJ2-2; maybe TRBD1 (5 bases). CDR1 and CDR2 (germline): LNHNV, YYDKDF (reference sequence). The V gene lost 7 bases and the J gene lost 1 base, with 7 bases spanning the gap. This CDR3 region has 13 residues. The chain's CDR3 is CATKTGNTGELFF. CDR3 sequence (DNA): TGTGCCACCAAAACAGGGAACACCGGGGAGCTGTTTTTT.

The chain combines TRBV7-6 with TRBJ2-3; 9 nucleotides match TRBD2. The CDR3 contains 13 residues. J was trimmed by 6 bases and V by 10 bases; bases with no gene match: 8. The germline CDR1 and CDR2 sequences are SGHVS and FNYEAQ. In DNA, the CDR3 is TGTGCCACCCAAGCGGGGGGCGGGGATACGCAGTATTTT. It encodes CATQAGGGDTQYF.

The J gene is TRBJ1-1, the V gene TRBV29-1; D not resolved. The CDR3 has 9 residues. V shed 7 bases and J shed 6 bases, with 6 bases lying between them. Germline V gives CDR1 SQVTM, CDR2 ANQGSEA. CDR3 sequence: CSATPEAFF. The CDR3 DNA reads as TGCAGCGCTACGCCTGAAGCTTTCTTT.

The rearrangement joins TRBV28 to TRBJ1-2, with unresolved D. V gave up 8 bases and J gave up 4 bases, with 14 bases separating them. The CDR3 length is 13 residues. From germline, CDR1 is MDHEN and CDR2 SYDVKM. The chain's CDR3 is CASSLSRGYGYTF. Written as DNA, the CDR3 is TGTGCCAGCTCGTTAAGTCGTGGCTATGGCTACACCTTC.

The chain couples TRBV4-1 to TRBJ2-7; a possible D gene is TRBD2 (5 bases). The CDR3 consists of 14 residues. The germline V and J ends were trimmed by 3 bases and 1 base, with 10 bases remaining between them. Germline assignment: CDR1 MGHRA and CDR2 YSYEKL. The CDR3 is CASSQWTSSYEQYF. CDR3 DNA: TGCGCCAGCAGCCAGTGGACTTCTTCCTACGAGCAGTACTTC.

The chain combines TRBV4-2 with TRBJ1-2, with D unclear. The CDR3 extends over 14 amino acids. V dropped 0 bases and J dropped 5 bases, with 10 bases sitting between them. Germline CDR1 and CDR2: LGHNA and YNFKEQ. The CDR3 is CASSQEGQRYGYTF. CDR3 in DNA: TGTGCCAGCAGCCAAGAAGGGCAGCGATATGGCTACACCTTC.

The CDR3: CATSVTTGTGEQQYF. CDR3 bases: TGTGCCACCAGTGTCACAACCGGGACAGGGGAACAGCAGTACTTC. This chain links TRBV24-1 with TRBJ2-7, with 10 bases fitting TRBD1. Germline V gene lookup returns CDR1 KGHDR and CDR2 SFDVKD. The CDR3 spans 15 residues. The V gene end was trimmed by 5 bases and the J gene end by 8 bases; junction bases not matched to a gene: 11.

The chain combines TRBV9 with TRBJ1-1; D not resolved. V lost 2 bases to trimming and J lost 4 bases, with 9 bases between them. CDR3 size: 13 residues. Germline V lookup: CDR1 SGDLS, CDR2 YYNGEE. In DNA, the CDR3 is TGTGCCAGCAGCGTTTCGGTTGGCACTGAAGCTTTCTTT. This codes for CASSVSVGTEAFF.

The chain couples TRBV9 to TRBJ2-7; 7 bases map to TRBD1. Germline V gene sequence: CDR1 SGDLS, CDR2 YYNGEE. V shed 4 bases, J shed 1 base, and the junction held 5 bases outside the gene matches. CDR3 size: 14 residues. The CDR3 nucleotides are TGTGCCAGCAGCCGAGACAGGGCTTCCTACGAGCAGTACTTC. Translating it yields CASSRDRASYEQYF.

The chain uses TRBV4-2 and TRBJ2-2; D possibly corresponds to TRBD2 (5 bases). This CDR3 has 16 residues. Germline V lookup: CDR1 LGHNA, CDR2 YNFKEQ. The V end lost 0 bases, the J end lost 4 bases, and 12 bases lay between the germline ends. CDR3 residues: CASSQDHQRITGELFF. CDR3 DNA: TGTGCCAGCAGCCAAGATCATCAGCGGATCACCGGGGAGCTGTTTTTT.

This clone was counted once. This rearrangement joins TRBV28 to TRBJ1-5; the D gene is possibly TRBD1 (6 bases). V lost 1 base to trimming and J lost 6 bases, with 10 bases between them. The CDR3 has 14 amino acids. Germline V lookup: CDR1 MDHEN, CDR2 SYDVKM. For the CDR3, the DNA is TGTGCCAGCAGTTTATTGGGGGCGGGTCAGCCCCAGCATTTT. It translates to CASSLLGAGQPQHF.

The gene calls are TRBV6-6 and TRBJ2-1; D might be TRBD1 or TRBD2, each matching 6 bases. Trimming pared 1 base from V and 10 bases from J, leaving 11 bases between. Per the germline V gene, CDR1 is MNHNY and CDR2 is SVGAGI (reference sequence). The CDR3 is made up of 13 amino acids. The CDR3 nucleotides are TGTGCCAGCAGTTACTGGGGGGCACAGGAGCAGTTCTTC. This sequence encodes CASSYWGAQEQFF.

The rearrangement uses TRBV7-9 and TRBJ2-7, with D perhaps matching TRBD1 (5 bases). V was shortened by 8 bases and J by 0 bases, with 8 bases between the two germline ends. Germline V lookup: CDR1 SEHNR, CDR2 FQNEAQ (reference sequence). The CDR3 sequence is 12 residues long. As DNA, the CDR3 is TGTGCCAGCGAGGACATCTCCTACGAGCAGTACTTC. Amino acids: CASEDISYEQYF.

The CDR3 sequence is CATSDTRVLFF. CDR3 DNA: TGTGCCACCAGTGACACCCGTGTGCTGTTTTTT. The rearrangement links TRBV24-1 to TRBJ2-2; D unresolved. Trimming stripped 4 bases from V and 13 bases from J, with 9 bases between. Germline loops: CDR1 KGHDR, CDR2 SFDVKD. CDR3 length: 11 residues.

The chain links TRBV19 to TRBJ1-3, with D hard to call. Germline V CDR1 and CDR2: LNHDA, SQIVND (reference sequence). CDR3 length: 13 residues. V gave up 5 bases and J gave up 2 bases, with 7 bases separating them. DNA of the CDR3: TGTGCCAGTAGTGAAAAACCTGGAAACACCATATATTTT. Protein sequence: CASSEKPGNTIYF.

The V gene is TRBV29-1, the J gene TRBJ2-3, with a weak D call TRBD2 (5 bases). V was clipped by 3 bases and J by 1 base, with 8 bases between them. This CDR3 has 13 amino acids. Germline V gives CDR1 SQVTM, CDR2 ANQGSEA. The CDR3 here is CSVESGGTDTQYF. CDR3 DNA: TGCAGCGTTGAGTCCGGGGGCACAGATACGCAGTATTTT.

This chain links TRBV5-1 with TRBJ1-1; D gene uncertain. The CDR3 length is 14 residues. The germline V gene has CDR1 SGHRS and CDR2 YFSETQ. V lost 6 bases, J lost 3 bases, and 15 bases lay in between. The CDR3 bases are TGCGCCAGCACCCTTGACCTTTCCTACACTGAAGCTTTCTTT. Translated: CASTLDLSYTEAFF.

This rearrangement joins TRBV5-5 to TRBJ1-5, with D perhaps TRBD1 (5 bases). The CDR3 runs 16 residues. V dropped 4 bases and J dropped 5 bases, with 19 bases sitting between them. Per germline, CDR1 SGHKS and CDR2 YYEKEE (reference sequence). CDR3 coding DNA: TGTGCCAGCAGCCCCTCCGGAGGGGCGGATTATCAGCCCCAGCATTTT. Amino acids: CASSPSGGADYQPQHF.

The V call is TRBV5-1, the J call TRBJ2-7; D is undetermined. In germline, CDR1 is SGHRS, CDR2 YFSETQ. The CDR3 has 13 amino acids. V lost 2 bases and J lost 1, with 7 bases in between. The DNA of the CDR3 is TGCGCCAGCAGCTTAAAGGTGTCCTACGAGCAGTACTTC. It specifies CASSLKVSYEQYF.